This T cell receptor (beta chain) was documented in a study of cytomegalovirus exposure and HLA in healthy donors. Study-wide points: Presence/absence analysis assumed near-uniform sequencing depth across donors. There were some V segments, including TRBV6-2 and TRBV6-3, excluded as indistinguishable.

Researchers ran the PCR with 60 Vbeta and 13 Jbeta primers. Profiled with immunoSEQ multiplex PCR; TCRdb holds only in-frame clones, not every one. This table holds some 130,000 clones, about three quarters found once. About this clone: Its antigen remains unknown. The sample holds other DNA sequences that translate to the same CDR3.

The CDR3 extends over 14 amino acids. Germline loops: CDR1 ENHRY, CDR2 SYGVKD. V was shortened by 11 bases and J by 3 bases, with 17 bases between the two germline ends. The receptor was derived from a male donor in good health and CMV-seropositive. This chain joins TRBV10-3 and TRBJ1-5; D might be TRBD1 (6 bases). The sequencing input was PBMCs. The CDR3 DNA reads as TGTGCCGTTATGTCAGGGGATAACAATCAGCCCCAGCATTTT. Amino acids: CAVMSGDNNQPQHF.